This record looks at one TCR beta chain sequence and its context. This sample was taken from a study of blood T cell repertoires in COVID-19. In germline, CDR1 is LNHDA, CDR2 SQIVND (reference sequence). Trimming took 6 bases from V and 3 from J, leaving 9 bases between them. There are 13 residues in the CDR3. Repertoires were generated with immunoSEQ multiplex PCR, while TCRdb's copy carries only in-frame clones and drops some. The repertoire holds approximately 290,000 clones, with approximately 90% as singletons. The chain combines TRBV19 with TRBJ1-5, with a weak D call TRBD1 (5 bases). The receptor was isolated from a woman in her thirties with COVID-19, enrolled during active disease. Sequencing was carried out using peripheral blood. The CDR3 DNA reads TGTGCCAGTAGCAGGGAATACAATCAGCCCCAGCATTTT. Its translation is CASSREYNQPQHF.